These 18 T cell receptor beta chains share one sample of origin, sequenced in a study of long-term antiretroviral therapy in people with HIV. Version v3.0 of the immunoSEQ assay ran at survey level. Some clones are missing from TCRdb's copy, which holds only in-frame ones; the method was immunoSEQ multiplex PCR. This table has approximately 18,000 clones, around 80% appearing once. The sample was unsorted PBMCs, taken 0.1 years before starting antiretroviral therapy. These receptors were obtained from a man aged 18 to 29 with HIV.

The chain couples TRBV6-5 to TRBJ2-7; the D call may be TRBD1 or TRBD2 (5 bases each). The V end lost 4 bases, the J end lost 7 bases, and 17 bases lay between the germline ends. CDR1 MNHEY and CDR2 SVGAGI come from the germline V gene. CDR3 length: 14 amino acids. This CDR3 reads CASSLGTLVSEQYF. In nucleotides, the CDR3 is TGTGCCAGCAGTTTAGGGACGTTGGTGAGTGAGCAGTACTTC.

The chain combines TRBV27 with TRBJ2-7; TRBD2 is a possible D gene (6 bases). The CDR3 loop spans 15 amino acids. The germline V and J ends were trimmed by 0 bases and 3 bases, with 12 bases remaining between them. The germline V gene has CDR1 MNHEY and CDR2 SMNVEV (reference sequence). The CDR3 sequence is CASSLSGTLLYEQYF. The CDR3 nucleotides read TGTGCCAGCAGTTTATCTGGGACTTTACTCTACGAGCAGTACTTC.

The CDR3 region is CASSLPSRGNTEAFF. CDR3 bases: TGTGCCAGCAGCCTCCCCTCCAGGGGGAACACTGAAGCTTTCTTT. The chain uses TRBV5-6 and TRBJ1-1; TRBD1 is a possible D gene (6 bases). Trimming stripped 4 bases from V and 1 base from J, with 14 bases between. This CDR3 contains 15 residues. Germline loops: CDR1 SGHDT, CDR2 YYEEEE.

The rearrangement uses TRBV29-1 and TRBJ2-1; weak D call: TRBD1 (7 bases). This CDR3 contains 14 residues. V lost 7 bases, J lost 7 bases, and 20 bases lay in between. Germline V CDR1 and CDR2: SQVTM, ANQGSEA. CDR3 in amino acids: CSATRAGGTNEQFF. CDR3 DNA: TGCAGCGCAACTAGGGCAGGGGGGACAAATGAGCAGTTCTTC.

This chain uses TRBV15 with TRBJ1-5; D is perhaps TRBD1 (5 bases). The CDR3 extends over 19 amino acids. In germline, CDR1 is LNHNV, CDR2 YYDKDF (reference sequence). V lost 1 base and J 4 bases, leaving 23 bases between the germline ends. The CDR3 DNA follows: TGTGCCACCAGCAGAGGATGGGGACTTGACAATTCACTGAATCAGCCCCAGCATTTT. The encoded protein is CATSRGWGLDNSLNQPQHF.

CDR3 coding DNA: TGTGCCAGCAGCCACTGGGAAGCGGCAAACACAGATACGCAGTATTTT. Amino acid sequence: CASSHWEAANTDTQYF. The rearrangement joins TRBV4-2 to TRBJ2-3; perhaps TRBD2 as D (5 bases). Per germline, CDR1 LGHNA and CDR2 YNFKEQ. The CDR3 extends over 16 amino acids. Trimming pared 3 bases from V and 2 bases from J, leaving 15 bases between.

Only one count was recorded for this clone. The chain uses TRBV5-1 and TRBJ1-6, with D possibly matching TRBD1 (5 bases). The CDR3 loop spans 15 amino acids. Germline V gene sequence: CDR1 SGHRS, CDR2 YFSETQ. V was cut by 1 base and J by 5 bases, with 10 bases left in between. The DNA for the CDR3 is TGCGCCAGCAGCTTGAGGGGAGGGGATAATTCACCCCTCCACTTT. It translates to CASSLRGGDNSPLHF.

This chain connects TRBV19 to TRBJ2-7, with D unclear. CDR3 length: 16 residues. The germline V and J ends were trimmed by 3 bases and 3 bases, with 18 bases remaining between them. Germline V gives CDR1 LNHDA, CDR2 SQIVND (reference sequence). The DNA for the CDR3 is TGTGCCAGTAGTATGACCTCTTGGGCAGCCAACTACGAGCAGTACTTC. Protein product: CASSMTSWAANYEQYF.

V is TRBV27 and J is TRBJ1-5; D perhaps matches TRBD1 (5 bases). CDR3 length: 17 amino acids. Germline V gene data show CDR1 as MNHEY and CDR2 as SMNVEV (reference sequence). Trimming pared 5 bases from V and 2 bases from J, leaving 19 bases between. The CDR3 region is CASSHDSHGDGNQPQHF. For the CDR3, the DNA is TGTGCCAGCAGTCACGACAGCCATGGAGATGGCAATCAGCCCCAGCATTTT.

V and J are TRBV11-2 and TRBJ2-7; D might be TRBD2 (6 bases). The CDR3 loop spans 13 amino acids. Trimming left V 3 bases short and J 1 base short, with 7 bases between. Germline CDR1 and CDR2: SGHAT and FQNNGV. CDR3 DNA sequence: TGTGCCAGCAGCTTGAGCGGGTCCTACGAGCAGTACTTC. Translation: CASSLSGSYEQYF. Drawing the rest from reference TRBV11-2 and TRBJ2-7, the complete variable domain is EAGVAQSPRYKIIEKRQSVAFWCNPISGHATLYWYQQILGQGPKLLIQFQNNGVVDDSQLPKDRFSAERLKGVDSTLKIQPAKLEDSAVYLCASSLSGSYEQYFGPGTRLTVT.

This chain joins TRBV7-9 and TRBJ1-1; no clear D. Germline V gene lookup returns CDR1 SEHNR and CDR2 FQNEAQ (reference sequence). The V end was cut by 1 base, the J end by 1 base, with 10 bases between. CDR3 length equals 15 residues. The CDR3 DNA is TGTGCCAGCAGCTTAGACGGACGGACGAACACTGAAGCTTTCTTT. The encoded protein is CASSLDGRTNTEAFF. The variable domain in full, with the rest retrieved from reference TRBV7-9 and TRBJ1-1, is DTGVSQNPRHKITKRGQNVTFRCDPISEHNRLYWYRQTLGQGPEFLTYFQNEAQLEKSRLLSDRFSAERPKGSFSTLEIQRTEQGDSAMYLCASSLDGRTNTEAFFGQGTRLTVV.

This clone appeared a single time. The chain has TRBV5-4 and TRBJ1-3; 8 nucleotides line up with TRBD1. V shed 1 base, J shed 4 bases, and the junction held 7 bases outside the gene matches. The CDR3 loop spans 16 amino acids. Germline V gene data show CDR1 as SGHNT and CDR2 as YYREEE (reference sequence). The chain's CDR3 is CASSLQGANSGNTIYF. CDR3 nucleotides: TGTGCCAGCAGCTTGCAGGGGGCTAATTCCGGAAACACCATATATTTT.

The J gene is TRBJ2-7, the V gene TRBV5-6, with D possibly called TRBD1 or TRBD2 (5 bases each). Between the trimmed V and J ends, which lost 0 bases and 1 base, there was a span of 11 bases. Germline V gene data show CDR1 as SGHDT and CDR2 as YYEEEE. CDR3 length: 15 residues. In nucleotides, the CDR3 is TGTGCCAGCAGCTTGGGGGGACGGCGATCCTACGAGCAGTACTTC. Residues: CASSLGGRRSYEQYF.

The gene calls are TRBV11-2 and TRBJ1-6; TRBD1 matches at 7 bases. In germline, CDR1 is SGHAT, CDR2 FQNNGV. There are 14 residues in the CDR3. V dropped 7 bases and J dropped 6; count of bases not matched to a gene: 6. CDR3 bases: TGTGCCAGCACCGGGACAGTCACTAATTCACCCCTCCACTTT. It codes for CASTGTVTNSPLHF.

The gene calls are TRBV7-3 and TRBJ2-1, with a possible D match to TRBD1 (5 bases). The CDR3 extends over 13 amino acids. CDR1 and CDR2 (germline): SGHTA, FQGTGA. Trimming took 5 bases from V and 5 from J, leaving 10 bases between them. CDR3 coding DNA: TGTGCCAGCAGCAACGACAGAGACAATGAGCAGTTCTTC. Protein: CASSNDRDNEQFF.

This chain connects TRBV7-9 to TRBJ2-5; 11 bases are shared with TRBD2. CDR1 is SEHNR, CDR2 FQNEAQ, per germline (reference sequence). V shed 2 bases and J 3 bases; nucleotides not matched to a gene: 5. This CDR3 has 16 residues. CDR3 DNA sequence: TGTGCCAGCAGCTTACAGGGGACTAGCGGAAAAGAGACCCAGTACTTC. It translates to CASSLQGTSGKETQYF.

This clone was observed a handful of times. This chain links TRBV7-9 with TRBJ2-7; 9 positions agree with TRBD1. The V gene end was trimmed by 5 bases and the J gene end by 6 bases; junction bases not matched to a gene: 11. The CDR3 is made up of 15 amino acids. Germline lookup yields CDR1 SEHNR and CDR2 FQNEAQ (reference sequence). CDR3 sequence: CASSARDRVNGEQYF. CDR3 sequence (DNA): TGTGCCAGCAGCGCCAGGGACAGGGTGAACGGCGAGCAGTACTTC.

The CDR3 sequence is CASSAGGVVGETQYF. CDR3 nucleotides: TGTGCCAGCAGTGCTGGAGGGGTGGTCGGAGAGACCCAGTACTTC. The chain links TRBV25-1 to TRBJ2-5, with D possibly matching TRBD2 (6 bases). V was shortened by 4 bases and J by 4 bases, with 16 bases between the two germline ends. CDR3 length equals 15 residues. CDR1 and CDR2 (germline): MGHDK, SYGVNS.